The present TCR beta chain was sequenced within a study of shared clonotypes between healthy human individuals. The V end was cut by 5 bases, the J end by 7 bases, with 20 bases between. CDR3 size: 15 residues. The germline V gene has CDR1 ENHRY and CDR2 SYGVKD. The method was immunoSEQ multiplex PCR; TCRdb's version includes in-frame clones alone and lacks a portion of them. Of roughly 320,000 clones in the sample, around 86% were seen once. Sequencing input: memory CD8+ T cells sorted from blood. The subset was: CD45RO+ cells pooled with CCR7-negative TemRA cells. The chain is built from TRBV10-3 and TRBJ1-2; no reliable D call. The TCR was taken from a man aged 18 to 30 in good health. The CDR3 reads CAISQDGPASSGYTF. The CDR3 DNA reads as TGTGCCATCAGTCAGGATGGGCCTGCTAGCTCTGGCTACACCTTC.